This T cell receptor (beta chain) emerged from a study of blood T cells in healthy people across ages. V was cut by 6 bases and J by 2 bases, with 10 bases left in between. The germline V gene has CDR1 LNHNV and CDR2 YYDKDF (reference sequence). The CDR3 contains 13 residues. A J-beta primer mix and a sample-barcoded 5' primer were used in a second PCR of roughly 7 to 12 cycles. TCRdb used MiXCR to reprocess the 5' RACE reads, holding one entry per CDR3 protein. The table records 2 million or so distinct CDR3 sequences, approximately 50% of them present only once. The sequence derives from a woman aged 40-49 years in good health. The chain links TRBV15 to TRBJ2-5, with a weak D call TRBD1 (6 bases). The sequenced material came from blood. CDR3: CATRFQGQETQYF. The CDR3 coding sequence is TGTGCCACCAGATTTCAGGGGCAAGAGACCCAGTACTTC.